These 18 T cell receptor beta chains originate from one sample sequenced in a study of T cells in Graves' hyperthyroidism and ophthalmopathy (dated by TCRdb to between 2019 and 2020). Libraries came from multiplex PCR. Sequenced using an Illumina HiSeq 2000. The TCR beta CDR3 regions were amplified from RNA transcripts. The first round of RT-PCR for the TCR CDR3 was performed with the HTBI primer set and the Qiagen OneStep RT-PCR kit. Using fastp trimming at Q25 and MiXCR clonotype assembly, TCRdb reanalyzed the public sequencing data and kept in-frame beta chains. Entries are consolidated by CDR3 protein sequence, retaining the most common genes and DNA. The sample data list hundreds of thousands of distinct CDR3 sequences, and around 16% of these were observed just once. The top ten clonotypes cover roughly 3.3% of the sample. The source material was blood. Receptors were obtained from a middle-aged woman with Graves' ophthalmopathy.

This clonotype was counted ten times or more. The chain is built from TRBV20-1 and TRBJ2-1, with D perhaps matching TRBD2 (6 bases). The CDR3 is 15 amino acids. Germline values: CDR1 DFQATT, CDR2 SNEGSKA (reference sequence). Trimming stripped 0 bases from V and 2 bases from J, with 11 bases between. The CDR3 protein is CSARDPRLAYNEQFF. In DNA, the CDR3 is TGCAGTGCTAGAGATCCGAGACTAGCCTACAATGAGCAGTTCTTC.

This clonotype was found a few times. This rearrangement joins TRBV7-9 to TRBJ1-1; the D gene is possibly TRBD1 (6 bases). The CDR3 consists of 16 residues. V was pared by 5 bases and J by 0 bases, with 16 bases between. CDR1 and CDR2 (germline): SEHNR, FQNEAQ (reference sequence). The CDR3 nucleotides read TGTGCCAGCAGCCCACGACAGGTTCTCATGAACACTGAAGCTTTCTTT. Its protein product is CASSPRQVLMNTEAFF.

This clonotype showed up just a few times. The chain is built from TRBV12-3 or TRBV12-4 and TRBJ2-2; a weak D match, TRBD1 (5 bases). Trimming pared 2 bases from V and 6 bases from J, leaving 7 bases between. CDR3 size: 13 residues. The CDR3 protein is CASSLKGAGELFF. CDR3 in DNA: TGTGCCAGCAGTTTAAAAGGGGCCGGGGAGCTGTTTTTT.

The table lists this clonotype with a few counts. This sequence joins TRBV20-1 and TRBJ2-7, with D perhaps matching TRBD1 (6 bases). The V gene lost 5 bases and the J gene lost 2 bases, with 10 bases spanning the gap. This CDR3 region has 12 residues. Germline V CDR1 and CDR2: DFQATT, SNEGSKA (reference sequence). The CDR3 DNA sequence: TGCAGTGCTCCTGGACAGCCCTACGAGCAGTACTTC. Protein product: CSAPGQPYEQYF.

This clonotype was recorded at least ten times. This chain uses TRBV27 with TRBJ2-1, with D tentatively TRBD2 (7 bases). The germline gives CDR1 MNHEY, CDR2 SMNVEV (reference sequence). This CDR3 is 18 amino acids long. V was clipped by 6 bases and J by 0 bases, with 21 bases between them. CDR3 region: CASSPLTRGANSYNEQFF. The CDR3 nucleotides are TGTGCCAGCAGCCCTCTGACTCGGGGGGCAAACTCCTACAATGAGCAGTTCTTC.

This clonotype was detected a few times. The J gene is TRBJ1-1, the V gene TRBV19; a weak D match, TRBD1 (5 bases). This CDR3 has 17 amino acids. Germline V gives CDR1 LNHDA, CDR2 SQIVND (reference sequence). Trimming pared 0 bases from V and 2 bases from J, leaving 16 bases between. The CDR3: CASSIEWGRGRNTEAFF. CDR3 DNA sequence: TGTGCCAGTAGTATAGAGTGGGGCCGTGGAAGAAACACTGAAGCTTTCTTT.

CDR3 nucleotides: TGTGCCAGTACTAGCGGGGGGGCCTATGAGCAGTTCTTC. Translated, it gives CASTSGGAYEQFF. V is TRBV19 and J is TRBJ2-1; 12 bases align to TRBD2. Unmatched junction bases numbered 3, after V lost 7 bases and J lost 8 bases. The CDR3 has 13 amino acids. Looked up from germline, CDR1 is LNHDA and CDR2 is SQIVND (reference sequence).

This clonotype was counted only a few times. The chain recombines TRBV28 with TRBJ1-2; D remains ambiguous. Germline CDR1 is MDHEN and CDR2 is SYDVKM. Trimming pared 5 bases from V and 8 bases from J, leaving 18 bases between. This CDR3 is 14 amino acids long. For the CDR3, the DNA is TGTGCCAGCAGTCCCCGCGGTAAAGGTGCGGGCTACACCTTC. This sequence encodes CASSPRGKGAGYTF.

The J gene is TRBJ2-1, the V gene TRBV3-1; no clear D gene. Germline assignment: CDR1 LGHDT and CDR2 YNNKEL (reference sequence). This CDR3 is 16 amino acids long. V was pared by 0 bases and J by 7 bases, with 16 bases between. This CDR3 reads CASSQDGVGPSNEQFF. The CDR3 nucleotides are TGTGCCAGCAGCCAAGATGGGGTGGGCCCGTCTAATGAGCAGTTCTTC.

CDR3 DNA sequence: TGCAGCGTTGAAGATGGTGGGGCGAACACAGATACGCAGTATTTT. Encoded protein: CSVEDGGANTDTQYF. The gene calls are TRBV29-1 and TRBJ2-3; tentatively, D is TRBD1 (5 bases). Trimming removed 0 bases at V and 2 bases at J, with 12 bases between. The CDR3 has 15 amino acids. Germline V gene data show CDR1 as SQVTM and CDR2 as ANQGSEA.

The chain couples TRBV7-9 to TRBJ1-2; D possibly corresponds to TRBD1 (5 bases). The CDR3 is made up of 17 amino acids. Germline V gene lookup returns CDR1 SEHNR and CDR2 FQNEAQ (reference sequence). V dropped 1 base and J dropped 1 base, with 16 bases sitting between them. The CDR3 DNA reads TGTGCCAGCAGCTTAGATCAATCAACAGGAATTAACTATGGCTACACCTTC. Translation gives CASSLDQSTGINYGYTF.

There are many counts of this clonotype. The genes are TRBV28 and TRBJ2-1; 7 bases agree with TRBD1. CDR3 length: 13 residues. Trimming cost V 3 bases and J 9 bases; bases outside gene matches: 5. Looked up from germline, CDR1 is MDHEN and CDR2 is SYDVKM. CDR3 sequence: CASSFDRVGEQFF. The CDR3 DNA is TGTGCCAGCAGTTTTGACAGGGTGGGTGAGCAGTTCTTC.

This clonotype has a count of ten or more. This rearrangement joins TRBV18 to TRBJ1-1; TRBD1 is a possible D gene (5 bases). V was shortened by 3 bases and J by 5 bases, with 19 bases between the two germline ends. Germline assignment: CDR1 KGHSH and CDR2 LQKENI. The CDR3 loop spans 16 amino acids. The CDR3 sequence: CASSPGTVGDGTEAFF. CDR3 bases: TGTGCCAGCTCACCGGGGACGGTGGGTGATGGAACTGAAGCTTTCTTT.

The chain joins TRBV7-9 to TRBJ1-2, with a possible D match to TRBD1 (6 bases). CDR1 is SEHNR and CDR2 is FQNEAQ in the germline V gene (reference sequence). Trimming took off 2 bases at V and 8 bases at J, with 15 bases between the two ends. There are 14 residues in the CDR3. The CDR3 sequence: CASSLRGHLEGYTF. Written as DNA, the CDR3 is TGTGCCAGCAGCTTAAGGGGACACTTAGAAGGCTACACCTTC.

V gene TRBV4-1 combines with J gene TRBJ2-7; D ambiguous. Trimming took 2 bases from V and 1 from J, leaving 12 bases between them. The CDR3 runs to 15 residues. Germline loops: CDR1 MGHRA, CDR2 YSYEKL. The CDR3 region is CASSQRVVYSYEQYF. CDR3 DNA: TGCGCCAGCAGCCAACGTGTTGTTTATTCCTACGAGCAGTACTTC.

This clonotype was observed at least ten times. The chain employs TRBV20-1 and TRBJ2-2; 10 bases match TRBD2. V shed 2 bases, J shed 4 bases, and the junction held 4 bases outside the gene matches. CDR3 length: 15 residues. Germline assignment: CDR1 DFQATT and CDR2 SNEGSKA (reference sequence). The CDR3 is CSARPSGGGTGELFF. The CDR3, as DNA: TGCAGTGCTAGACCTAGCGGGGGAGGCACCGGGGAGCTGTTTTTT.

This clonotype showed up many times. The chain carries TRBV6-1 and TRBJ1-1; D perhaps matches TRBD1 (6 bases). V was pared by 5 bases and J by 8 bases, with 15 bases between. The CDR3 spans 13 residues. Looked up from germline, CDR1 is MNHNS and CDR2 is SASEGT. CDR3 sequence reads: CASSKTGEGEAFF. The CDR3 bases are TGTGCCAGCAGTAAGACAGGCGAGGGGGAAGCTTTCTTT.

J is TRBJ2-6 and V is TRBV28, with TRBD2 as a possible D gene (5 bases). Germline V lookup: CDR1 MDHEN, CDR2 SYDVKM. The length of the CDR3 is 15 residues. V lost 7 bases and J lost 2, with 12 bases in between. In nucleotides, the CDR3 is TGTGCCAGCATTCGTGACGGGGCTGGGGCCAACGTCCTGACTTTC. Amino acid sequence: CASIRDGAGANVLTF.